The 3 T cell receptor beta chains below all came from one sample that was sequenced in a study of shared clonotypes between healthy human individuals. Clones were sequenced by immunoSEQ multiplex PCR, and TCRdb holds only the in-frame ones, with some missing. This sample has almost 750,000 clones, with 72% found just once. Sequencing was performed on memory CD4+ T cells sorted from blood. Subset indicated: CD45RA-negative fraction. These TCRs come from a woman younger than 45 in good health.

This rearrangement joins TRBV4-1 to TRBJ2-1, with D perhaps matching TRBD1 or TRBD2 (6 bases each). This CDR3 region has 14 residues. The V end was cut by 8 bases, the J end by 7 bases, with 18 bases between. Germline V CDR1 and CDR2: MGHRA, YSYEKL. CDR3 nucleotide sequence: TGCGCCAGCGGCCGACTAGTAAGGGGGAATGAGCAGTTCTTC. This translates into CASGRLVRGNEQFF.

The gene calls are TRBV5-1 and TRBJ2-7, with 8 bases lining up with TRBD2. Germline V gene sequence: CDR1 SGHRS, CDR2 YFSETQ. CDR3 length equals 14 residues. Unmatched junction bases numbered 3, after V lost 4 bases and J lost 0 bases. The DNA of the CDR3 is TGCGCCAGCAGCCCGGGACTAGTCTCCTACGAGCAGTACTTC. Protein sequence: CASSPGLVSYEQYF. Full variable domain (outside the CDR3, taken from reference TRBV5-1 and TRBJ2-7): KAGVTQTPRYLIKTRGQQVTLSCSPISGHRSVSWYQQTPGQGLQFLFEYFSETQRNKGNFPGRFSGRQFSNSRSEMNVSTLELGDSALYLCASSPGLVSYEQYFGPGTRLTVT.

The V call is TRBV7-8, the J call TRBJ2-2; no clear D gene. Germline V gene sequence: CDR1 SGHVS, CDR2 FQNEAQ. Trimming removed 2 bases at V and 4 bases at J, with 8 bases between. The CDR3 sequence is 14 residues long. The CDR3 DNA is TGTGCCAGCAGCTTATGGGTTGGCACCGGGGAGCTGTTTTTT. Translation gives CASSLWVGTGELFF.